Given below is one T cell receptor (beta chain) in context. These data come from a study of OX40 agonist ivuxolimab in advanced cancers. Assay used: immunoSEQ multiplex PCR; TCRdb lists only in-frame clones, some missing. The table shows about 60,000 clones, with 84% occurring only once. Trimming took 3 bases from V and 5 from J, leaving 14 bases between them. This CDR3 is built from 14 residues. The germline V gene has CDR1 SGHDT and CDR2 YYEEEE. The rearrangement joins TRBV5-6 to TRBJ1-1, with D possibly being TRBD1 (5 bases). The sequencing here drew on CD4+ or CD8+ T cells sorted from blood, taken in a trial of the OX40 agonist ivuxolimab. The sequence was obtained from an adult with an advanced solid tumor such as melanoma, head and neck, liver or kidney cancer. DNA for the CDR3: TGTGCCAGCAGCTCGATGGCGGGACGTACTGAAGCTTTCTTT. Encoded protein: CASSSMAGRTEAFF. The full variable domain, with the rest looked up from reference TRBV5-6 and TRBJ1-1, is DAGVTQSPTHLIKTRGQQVTLRCSPKSGHDTVSWYQQALGQGPQFIFQYYEEEERQRGNFPDRFSGHQFPNYSSELNVNALLLGDSALYLCASSSMAGRTEAFFGQGTRLTVV.